The clone carrying this T cell receptor beta chain has a handful of counts. The sample belongs to a study of CD8+ T cells in alopecia areata. Extraction of RNA preceded its reverse transcription into cDNA, which served as the sequencing template. Some clones are missing from TCRdb's copy, which holds only in-frame ones; the method was immunoSEQ multiplex PCR. This repertoire shows 170,000 or so clones, roughly 65% found once; its top ten account for over 1.5%. The V gene's germline CDR1 is DFQATT and CDR2 SNEGSKA (reference sequence). The V and J ends lost 3 bases and 10 bases respectively, with 12 bases between them. This CDR3 is 11 amino acids long. The study team obtained lesional scalp punch biopsies and peripheral blood from alopecia areata patients.

The clonotype originates from a human donor with alopecia areata. The material sequenced was CD4+ T cells sorted from blood, taken at week 0. This chain links TRBV20-1 with TRBJ1-1; no clear D gene. CDR3 protein: CSARDFRGAFF. The CDR3 DNA sequence: TGCAGTGCTAGGGACTTCCGAGGAGCTTTCTTT.